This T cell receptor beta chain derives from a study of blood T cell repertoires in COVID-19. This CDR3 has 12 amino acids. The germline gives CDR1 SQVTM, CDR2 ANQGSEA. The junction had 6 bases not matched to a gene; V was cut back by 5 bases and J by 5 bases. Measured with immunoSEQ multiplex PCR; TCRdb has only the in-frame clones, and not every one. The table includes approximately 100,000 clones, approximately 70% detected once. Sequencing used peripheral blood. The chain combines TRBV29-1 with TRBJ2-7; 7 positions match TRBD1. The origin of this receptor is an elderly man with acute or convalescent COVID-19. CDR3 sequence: CSVNRGPHEQYF. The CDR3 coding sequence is TGCAGCGTTAATAGGGGGCCCCACGAGCAGTACTTC.